A single sample is the source of the 4 T cell receptor beta chains below, sequenced in a study of blood T cell repertoires in COVID-19. Generated by immunoSEQ multiplex PCR, the TCRdb table keeps only in-frame clones and is missing some. The sample includes approximately 270,000 clones, roughly 88% of them seen just once. Material: peripheral blood. The source is a human donor with COVID-19, enrolled during active disease. The donor label of this sample is uncertain.

CDR3 bases: TGTGCCAGCAGGGGGACAGGAGCTGGCTACACCTTC. Translating it yields CASRGTGAGYTF. The chain employs TRBV6-5 and TRBJ1-2, with 8 bases identical to TRBD1. CDR1 is MNHEY, CDR2 SVGAGI, per germline. The CDR3 spans 12 residues. The V gene end was trimmed by 6 bases and the J gene end by 7 bases; junction bases not matched to a gene: 4.

The CDR3 protein is CASRFSSGTYNEQFF. CDR3 DNA: TGTGCCAGCAGATTCTCTAGCGGGACTTACAATGAGCAGTTCTTC. V and J are TRBV27 and TRBJ2-1, with 9 bases lining up with TRBD2. This CDR3 contains 15 residues. Germline V gene lookup returns CDR1 MNHEY and CDR2 SMNVEV (reference sequence). The V and J ends lost 6 bases and 4 bases, in that order; junction bases with no gene match: 7.

In this sample, this clone turned up a few times. J is TRBJ1-5 and V is TRBV7-9, with D tentatively TRBD1 (6 bases). This CDR3 comprises 13 residues. Germline loops: CDR1 SEHNR, CDR2 FQNEAQ (reference sequence). Trimming removed 3 bases from V and 7 bases from J, with 10 bases in between. In DNA form, the CDR3 reads TGTGCCAGCAGCTTGGGGGCACAGCAGCCCCAGCATTTT. It translates to CASSLGAQQPQHF.

V is TRBV6-6 and J is TRBJ1-3, with D uncertain. This CDR3 is 14 amino acids long. The V gene lost 6 bases and the J gene lost 4 bases, with 13 bases spanning the gap. Germline V gene data show CDR1 as MNHNY and CDR2 as SVGAGI (reference sequence). CDR3 residues: CASRNQRRGNTIYF. CDR3 bases: TGTGCCAGCAGGAACCAGCGAAGAGGAAACACCATATATTTT.